The 3 T cell receptor beta chains given below trace back to one sample, sequenced in a study of T cell responses to AZD1222 COVID-19 vaccine. Measured with immunoSEQ multiplex PCR; TCRdb has only the in-frame clones, and not every one. In the table there are about 190,000 clones, approximately 91% of which are singletons. The sample in question was peripheral blood, obtained on day 0 of AZD1222 vaccination. The receptors shown here come from an adult in good health.

Only a few counts were recorded for this clone. This chain uses TRBV6-4 with TRBJ2-3, with no clear D. Trimming stripped 5 bases from V and 0 bases from J, with 15 bases between. The CDR3 loop spans 16 amino acids. Germline V gene lookup returns CDR1 MRHNA and CDR2 SNTAGT. The CDR3 reads CASSFRRTSSTDTQYF. The CDR3 DNA reads TGTGCCAGCAGTTTCCGACGTACCTCTAGCACAGATACGCAGTATTTT.

The J gene is TRBJ2-1, the V gene TRBV11-3, with TRBD2 matching over 13 bases. This CDR3 has 16 amino acids. Germline V gene sequence: CDR1 SGHNT, CDR2 YENEEA. The V and J ends lost 5 bases and 8 bases, in that order; junction bases with no gene match: 9. CDR3 residues: CASSPQGLAGTDEQFF. The CDR3 DNA follows: TGTGCCAGCAGCCCCCAGGGACTAGCGGGAACGGATGAGCAGTTCTTC.

This sequence joins TRBV19 and TRBJ2-7, with 8 bases aligning to TRBD1. CDR3 length equals 13 residues. Germline CDR1 is LNHDA and CDR2 is SQIVND (reference sequence). V trimming: 6 bases; J trimming: 6 bases; junction bases outside the gene matches: 7. CDR3 coding DNA: TGTGCCAGTAGAGGGACAGGTAACGCCGAGCAGTACTTC. It specifies CASRGTGNAEQYF.